The 32 T cell receptor beta chains listed next were all sequenced from one sample in a study of ipilimumab plus nivolumab after autologous stem cell transplantation. Some clones are missing from TCRdb's copy, which holds only in-frame ones; the method was immunoSEQ multiplex PCR. The sample includes about 5,000 clones, under 70% seen only once; the top ten take 28%. The source material was PBMCs, sampled in a trial of ipilimumab plus nivolumab as post-transplant consolidation. All receptors come from a male donor with multiple myeloma.

The chain is built from TRBV10-1 and TRBJ2-1; 10 bases line up with TRBD2. The V gene's germline CDR1 is WNHNN and CDR2 SYGVQD (reference sequence). This CDR3 has 17 amino acids. After removal of 5 bases from V and 1 base from J, the junction contained 8 bases not matched to a gene. CDR3 bases: TGCGCCAGCAGTAGAGCGGGAGGGCCAAGGTCCTACAATGAGCAGTTCTTC. It specifies CASSRAGGPRSYNEQFF.

V and J are TRBV28 and TRBJ2-7, with 11 bases that match TRBD1. This CDR3 comprises 14 residues. The junction had 6 bases not matched to a gene; V was cut back by 7 bases and J by 4 bases. CDR1 is MDHEN and CDR2 is SYDVKM in the germline V gene. CDR3 amino acids: CASTTGTGGYEQYF. The CDR3 region has the DNA TGTGCCAGCACCACCGGGACAGGGGGGTACGAGCAGTACTTC.

J is TRBJ2-7 and V is TRBV9; a possible D gene is TRBD2 (6 bases). Trimming removed 0 bases at V and 6 bases at J, with 19 bases between. The CDR3 is made up of 16 amino acids. Germline assignment: CDR1 SGDLS and CDR2 YYNGEE. CDR3: CASSVAAGTPQGEQYF. The CDR3 DNA sequence: TGTGCCAGCAGCGTAGCCGCCGGGACTCCTCAGGGCGAGCAGTACTTC.

V and J are TRBV4-2 and TRBJ2-3; 11 bases line up with TRBD2. Germline CDR1 LGHNA, CDR2 YNFKEQ. Losses at the gene ends were 1 base for V and 4 bases for J; bases not matched to a gene: 4. This CDR3 contains 16 residues. The CDR3 DNA reads as TGTGCCAGCAGCCAAGCATTAGCGGGGGGGTCAGATACGCAGTATTTT. Translation gives CASSQALAGGSDTQYF.

This clone has more than one count but fewer than ten. The chain combines TRBV25-1 with TRBJ1-2; 7 positions match TRBD1. With 10 bases clipped from V and 7 bases from J, the junction kept 6 bases outside the gene matches. The CDR3 runs to 11 residues. Germline CDR1 MGHDK, CDR2 SYGVNS. CDR3 sequence (DNA): TGTGCCACTCTACAGGGGCTTGGCTACACCTTC. This sequence encodes CATLQGLGYTF.

This clone was observed a few times. This chain joins TRBV7-6 and TRBJ2-7; no firm D call. Trimming removed 5 bases at V and 7 bases at J, with 15 bases between. This CDR3 has 13 amino acids. Germline V lookup: CDR1 SGHVS, CDR2 FNYEAQ. The CDR3 here is CASSPILTGEQYF. The DNA of the CDR3 is TGTGCCAGCAGCCCCATCCTTACCGGGGAGCAGTACTTC.

The V gene is TRBV25-1, the J gene TRBJ1-3; D unclear. Looked up from germline, CDR1 is MGHDK and CDR2 is SYGVNS. V lost 7 bases and J lost 0, with 10 bases in between. CDR3 length: 14 residues. The DNA of the CDR3 is TGTGCCAGCATTGATGTGTACTCTGGAAACACCATATATTTT. It specifies CASIDVYSGNTIYF.

This clone was seen only a few times. The V call is TRBV14, the J call TRBJ2-7; D unclear. V dropped 4 bases and J dropped 4 bases, with 17 bases sitting between them. Germline values: CDR1 SGHDN, CDR2 FVKESK. The length of the CDR3 is 15 residues. This CDR3 reads CASSPPAFKPYEQYF. CDR3 DNA: TGTGCCAGCAGCCCCCCTGCTTTCAAACCATACGAGCAGTACTTC.

This clone has just a few counts. V is TRBV11-2 and J is TRBJ2-2, with TRBD1 matching 7 bases. The CDR3 is 13 residues long. CDR1 is SGHAT, CDR2 FQNNGV, per germline. V lost 1 base and J lost 7; bases outside the gene matches: 0. The CDR3 DNA follows: TGTGCCAGCAGCTTAGCAGGGGGCGGGGAGCTGTTTTTT. It specifies CASSLAGGGELFF.

This clone showed up just a few times. This chain connects TRBV7-2 to TRBJ2-2, with no clear D. The CDR3 length is 12 residues. Germline V lookup: CDR1 SGHTA, CDR2 FQGNSA. Trimming cost V 1 base and J 9 bases, with 6 bases left between them. The CDR3 spells CASSLGVRELFF. CDR3 bases: TGTGCCAGCAGCTTAGGGGTCCGGGAGCTGTTTTTT.

This chain links TRBV5-5 with TRBJ1-2; possible D gene TRBD1, 6 bases. The CDR3 sequence is 16 residues long. The germline V gene encodes CDR1 SGHKS and CDR2 YYEKEE (reference sequence). V lost 4 bases and J 4 bases, leaving 20 bases between the germline ends. Here the CDR3 reads CASSPWLLLGAYGYTF. CDR3 sequence (DNA): TGTGCCAGCAGCCCCTGGCTTCTGTTGGGGGCCTATGGCTACACCTTC.

The chain combines TRBV9 with TRBJ2-3; D is possibly TRBD1 (5 bases). The V gene lost 0 bases and the J gene lost 1 base, with 9 bases spanning the gap. Germline V gene sequence: CDR1 SGDLS, CDR2 YYNGEE. The CDR3 covers 15 residues. CDR3 amino acids: CASSVGGGRTDTQYF. The CDR3 DNA is TGTGCCAGCAGCGTAGGGGGCGGTCGCACAGATACGCAGTATTTT.

V is TRBV7-8 and J is TRBJ2-7; 10 positions agree with TRBD2. Per the germline V gene, CDR1 is SGHVS and CDR2 is FQNEAQ. J lost 5 bases, V lost 1 base, and 11 bases had no gene match. The CDR3 has 17 amino acids. CDR3 residues: CASSLVSSGGALHEQYF. In DNA form, the CDR3 reads TGTGCCAGCAGCTTAGTGTCCAGCGGGGGGGCCTTGCACGAGCAGTACTTC.

Details on this clone: With only one base between it and a far larger clone, this is likely a read error. Other nucleotide sequences from this sample produce the same CDR3. The chain carries TRBV4-1 and TRBJ2-7, with 7 bases identical to TRBD1. V shed 1 base, J shed 1 base, and the junction held 4 bases outside the gene matches. CDR1 and CDR2 from the germline V gene are MGHRA and YSYEKL. The CDR3 totals 15 residues. The CDR3 loop reads CASSQGQGVSYEQYF. DNA for the CDR3: TGCGCCAGCAGCCAAGGACAGGGTGTATCCTACGAGCAGTACTTC.

The chain joins TRBV6-1 to TRBJ2-3; D might be TRBD2 (6 bases). The CDR3 is made up of 12 amino acids. Germline V lookup: CDR1 MNHNS, CDR2 SASEGT. Trimming left V 5 bases short and J 5 bases short, with 8 bases between. DNA for the CDR3: TGTGCCAGCAGTATGGGGGGAGATACGCAGTATTTT. Amino acid sequence: CASSMGGDTQYF.

This chain joins TRBV7-9 and TRBJ1-1; 9 bases are shared with TRBD1. Germline CDR1 reads SEHNR; CDR2 reads FQNEAQ (reference sequence). V shed 4 bases and J 3 bases; nucleotides not matched to a gene: 12. CDR3 length equals 17 residues. CDR3: CASSYPTGGGSDTEAFF. CDR3 nucleotides: TGTGCCAGCAGCTACCCGACAGGGGGGGGGTCCGACACTGAAGCTTTCTTT. Combining the CDR3 with reference TRBV7-9 and TRBJ1-1 gives the whole variable domain DTGVSQNPRHKITKRGQNVTFRCDPISEHNRLYWYRQTLGQGPEFLTYFQNEAQLEKSRLLSDRFSAERPKGSFSTLEIQRTEQGDSAMYLCASSYPTGGGSDTEAFFGQGTRLTVV.

This clone was found a few times. This chain joins TRBV6-4 and TRBJ2-3; 10 bases match TRBD2. Germline V gene data show CDR1 as MRHNA and CDR2 as SNTAGT. Trimming took 6 bases from V and 2 from J; bases not matched to a gene: 2. The CDR3 contains 14 residues. The CDR3 DNA reads as TGTGCCAGCAGGACTAGCGGGTCCACAGATACGCAGTATTTT. Its translation: CASRTSGSTDTQYF.

CDR3 protein: CASSFDRSYEQYF. CDR3 DNA sequence: TGTGCCAGCAGCTTCGACAGGTCCTACGAGCAGTACTTC. V is TRBV7-8 and J is TRBJ2-7, with a weak D call TRBD1 (6 bases). Germline V gives CDR1 SGHVS, CDR2 FQNEAQ. This CDR3 region has 13 residues. V lost 3 bases and J 1 base, leaving 7 bases between the germline ends.

This clone is judged hyperexpanded (1% or more). Other DNA sequences in this specimen translate into the identical CDR3. The chain is built from TRBV4-3 and TRBJ2-2; D could derive from TRBD1 or TRBD2 (5 bases each). The germline V gene has CDR1 LGHNA and CDR2 YSLEER. Trimming removed 0 bases from V and 5 bases from J, with 13 bases in between. CDR3 size: 16 residues. The CDR3 reads CASSQDRAGTTGELFF. The CDR3 DNA is TGCGCCAGCAGCCAAGATAGGGCTGGGACGACCGGGGAGCTGTTTTTT.

This clone has only one observation. The chain has TRBV7-3 and TRBJ1-5, with D possibly matching TRBD1 (6 bases). Trimming removed 1 base at V and 0 bases at J, with 7 bases between. The CDR3 spans 15 residues. CDR1 and CDR2 (germline): SGHTA, FQGTGA. The CDR3 loop is CASSLIGGSNQPQHF. The CDR3 coding sequence is TGTGCCAGCAGCTTAATAGGGGGTAGCAATCAGCCCCAGCATTTT.

This chain connects TRBV6-6 to TRBJ1-1; no clear D. The V end was cut by 2 bases, the J end by 1 base, with 8 bases between. There are 14 residues in the CDR3. CDR1 MNHNY and CDR2 SVGAGI come from the germline V gene (reference sequence). The CDR3 spells CASSYRVENTEAFF. DNA for the CDR3: TGTGCCAGCAGTTACCGTGTGGAGAACACTGAAGCTTTCTTT.

V usage is TRBV6-1 and J usage is TRBJ1-2, with D maybe TRBD1 (6 bases). V lost 6 bases and J 4 bases, leaving 12 bases between the germline ends. The V gene's germline CDR1 is MNHNS and CDR2 SASEGT. This CDR3 contains 13 residues. The CDR3, as DNA: TGTGCCAGCAGAGAGCGGACAGTCTATGGCTACACCTTC. This gives the protein CASRERTVYGYTF.

By sample fraction, this clone is large. V gene TRBV4-3 combines with J gene TRBJ2-7; no firm D call. Germline V lookup: CDR1 LGHNA, CDR2 YSLEER. The CDR3 length is 16 residues. Trimming shortened V by 0 bases and J by 5 bases, and 17 bases separated the two germline ends. The CDR3 spells CASSQDYTESGDEQYF. The CDR3 DNA sequence: TGCGCCAGCAGCCAAGACTATACTGAATCTGGGGACGAGCAGTACTTC.

This rearrangement joins TRBV5-5 to TRBJ1-5; 7 nucleotides line up with TRBD1. Per germline, CDR1 SGHKS and CDR2 YYEKEE (reference sequence). V was pared by 3 bases and J by 7 bases, with 7 bases of the junction left unmatched. There are 14 residues in the CDR3. CDR3 DNA sequence: TGTGCCAGCAGCTCCGAGGGGGCGCGGCAGCCCCAGCATTTT. Protein product: CASSSEGARQPQHF.

The chain is built from TRBV5-4 and TRBJ2-5; TRBD1 matches 7 bases. The CDR3 has 16 residues. Germline V lookup: CDR1 SGHNT, CDR2 YYREEE (reference sequence). The V segment lost 4 bases and the J segment 2 bases; nucleotides outside the gene matches: 11. The CDR3 DNA reads as TGTGCCAGCAGCCAACAAACAGGGGTGGGGCAAGAGACCCAGTACTTC. Its protein is CASSQQTGVGQETQYF.

This rearrangement joins TRBV9 to TRBJ2-3, with no clear D. The CDR3 sequence is 12 residues long. CDR1 is SGDLS, CDR2 YYNGEE, per germline. Trimming took 4 bases from V and 3 from J, leaving 6 bases between them. CDR3 region: CASSQLTDTQYF. The CDR3 DNA reads TGTGCCAGCAGCCAATTAACAGATACGCAGTATTTT. The complete variable domain, with remaining parts taken from reference TRBV9 and TRBJ2-3, reads DSGVTQTPKHLITATGQRVTLRCSPRSGDLSVYWYQQSLDQGLQFLIQYYNGEERAKGNILERFSAQQFPDLHSELNLSSLELGDSALYFCASSQLTDTQYFGPGTRLTVL.

The chain carries TRBV7-8 and TRBJ1-3; no definite D call. The CDR3 is made up of 15 amino acids. CDR1 and CDR2 from the germline V gene are SGHVS and FQNEAQ. Trimming removed 3 bases at V and 0 bases at J, with 9 bases between. DNA for the CDR3: TGTGCCAGCAGCTTCAGAACAACCTCTGGAAACACCATATATTTT. Protein product: CASSFRTTSGNTIYF.

V gene TRBV6-1 combines with J gene TRBJ1-4; TRBD1 matches 7 bases. Unmatched junction bases numbered 5, after V lost 7 bases and J lost 3 bases. Germline V lookup: CDR1 MNHNS, CDR2 SASEGT. The length of the CDR3 is 14 residues. CDR3 loop: CASTPGQPNEKLFF. CDR3 DNA sequence: TGTGCCAGCACCCCGGGACAGCCTAATGAAAAACTGTTTTTT.

V is TRBV9 and J is TRBJ2-1, with 8 bases fitting TRBD2. In germline, CDR1 is SGDLS, CDR2 YYNGEE. The CDR3 consists of 17 residues. V shed 4 bases, J shed 2 bases, and the junction held 11 bases outside the gene matches. The CDR3 reads CASSPPPGTRAYNEQFF. The CDR3 bases are TGTGCCAGCAGCCCTCCTCCCGGGACTAGGGCCTACAATGAGCAGTTCTTC.

The chain couples TRBV7-9 to TRBJ1-1; D is ambiguous. The CDR3 extends over 14 amino acids. CDR1 and CDR2 from the germline V gene are SEHNR and FQNEAQ (reference sequence). Trimming left V 3 bases short and J 5 bases short, with 13 bases between. CDR3 nucleotide sequence: TGTGCCAGCAGCTTGGTAGGACCGGGAACTGAAGCTTTCTTT. Translation gives CASSLVGPGTEAFF.

The chain links TRBV27 to TRBJ2-3; D unclear. Germline V CDR1 and CDR2: MNHEY, SMNVEV (reference sequence). V was pared by 1 base and J by 0 bases, with 8 bases between. The CDR3 contains 15 residues. The DNA of the CDR3 is TGTGCCAGCAGTTTATGGGGTTTAAGCACAGATACGCAGTATTTT. This codes for CASSLWGLSTDTQYF.

This clone was observed a few times. This rearrangement joins TRBV5-1 to TRBJ2-3; D unclear. Trimming took off 4 bases at V and 2 bases at J, with 11 bases between the two ends. The CDR3 has 14 residues. Per the germline V gene, CDR1 is SGHRS and CDR2 is YFSETQ. DNA for the CDR3: TGCGCCAGCAGCCATGGAGAGGTCACAGATACGCAGTATTTT. Translated: CASSHGEVTDTQYF.